This T cell receptor (beta chain) was observed in a study of shared clonotypes between healthy human individuals. Generated by immunoSEQ multiplex PCR, the TCRdb table keeps only in-frame clones and is missing some. The data show 180,000 or so clones, over 80% seen once. The CDR3 loop spans 15 amino acids. Trimming left V 4 bases short and J 2 bases short, with 12 bases between. Germline CDR1 and CDR2: SEHNR and FQNEAQ (reference sequence). This TCR was recovered from a woman in her twenties or thirties in good health. V usage is TRBV7-9 and J usage is TRBJ1-3; D uncertain. The source material was naive CD4+ T cells sorted from blood. The subset: CD45RA+ positively selected. The CDR3 loop is CASSSVKGAGNTIYF. The DNA of the CDR3 is TGTGCCAGCAGCTCCGTCAAAGGAGCTGGAAACACCATATATTTT.